These 7 T cell receptor beta chains came from one sample sequenced in a study of human T cells and chemical hapten exposure. TCRdb used MiXCR to reprocess the RACE reads, holding one entry per CDR3 protein. This table holds around 380,000 distinct CDR3 sequences, approximately 5% found once. The time point: patch test 1, 2 weeks after DPC sensitization. As for treatment: therapeutic diphenylcyclopropenone sensitization with weekly scalp DPC. The sequenced sample was whole blood, obtained in connection with sensitization to the hapten diphenylcyclopropenone (DPC). All receptors come from a woman in her 50s with alopecia areata. Some clones in this sample may be carry-over from other donors' samples.

This clonotype was seen ten or more times. V and J are TRBV6-6 and TRBJ1-1; D may be TRBD1 (5 bases). From germline, CDR1 is MNHNY and CDR2 SVGAGI (reference sequence). V lost 6 bases and J lost 2, with 19 bases in between. The CDR3 consists of 16 residues. CDR3 amino acids: CASSAIGALLNTEAFF. In DNA, the CDR3 is TGTGCCAGCAGCGCCATAGGGGCCCTACTTAACACTGAAGCTTTCTTT.

CDR3 residues: CASSQDRQTIGQYF. The CDR3 nucleotides are TGCGCCAGCAGCCAAGATCGACAGACAATTGGGCAGTATTTT. The chain carries TRBV4-3 and TRBJ2-3; the D gene is possibly TRBD1 (5 bases). There are 14 residues in the CDR3. Trimming took 0 bases from V and 11 from J, leaving 15 bases between them. Per germline, CDR1 LGHNA and CDR2 YSLEER.

This clonotype was found many times. The V gene is TRBV12-3 or TRBV12-4, the J gene TRBJ2-1; TRBD1 matches at 11 bases. The CDR3 is 15 residues long. After removal of 6 bases from V and 1 base from J, the junction contained 2 bases not matched to a gene. The CDR3 nucleotides read TGTGCCAGCAGAGGGGACAGGGGGTCCTACAATGAGCAGTTCTTC. This translates into CASRGDRGSYNEQFF.

Many counts were recorded for this clonotype. In DNA form, the CDR3 reads TGCAGCGTTGAAGAGGTGCAGGGGTCGGAAGCTTTCTTT. Translation gives CSVEEVQGSEAFF. The chain has TRBV29-1 and TRBJ1-1; D is possibly TRBD1 (6 bases). This CDR3 spans 13 amino acids. Between the trimmed V and J ends, which lost 0 bases and 8 bases, there was a span of 13 bases. From germline, CDR1 is SQVTM and CDR2 ANQGSEA. The full variable domain, its missing parts supplied by reference TRBV29-1 and TRBJ1-1, is SAVISQKPSRDICQRGTSLTIQCQVDSQVTMMFWYRQQPGQSLTLIATANQGSEATYESGFVIDKFPISRPNLTFSTLTVSNMSPEDSSIYLCSVEEVQGSEAFFGQGTRLTVV.

This clonotype was counted a few times. No conserved phenylalanine or tryptophan ends this CDR3, so it is likely a read error. It is unclear where the CDR3 begins or ends on the DNA, so no DNA is shown, and the CDR3 is as TCRdb lists it. CDR3 region: CSARAVAGGAVI. This chain links TRBV20-1 with TRBJ2-7; no check of the table's D call, TRBD2, against the DNA was made. From germline, CDR1 is DFQATT and CDR2 SNEGSKA (reference sequence). The CDR3 region is 12 residues in length, termini included.

The chain is built from TRBV4-1 and TRBJ1-2; D unresolved. The V gene's germline CDR1 is MGHRA and CDR2 YSYEKL. V was clipped by 4 bases and J by 0 bases, with 12 bases between them. The CDR3 contains 15 residues. CDR3 nucleotides: TGCGCCAGCAGCCCCCGGACGGAGTCTAACTATGGCTACACCTTC. Protein sequence: CASSPRTESNYGYTF.

The sample holds a few counts of this clonotype. CDR3 coding DNA: TGCGCCAGCAGCTTGGAGGGGTCTGAGAACACTGAAGCTTTCTTT. Protein: CASSLEGSENTEAFF. The V gene is TRBV5-1, the J gene TRBJ1-1; D might be TRBD1 (5 bases). The CDR3 runs to 15 residues. Germline V gene data show CDR1 as SGHRS and CDR2 as YFSETQ. Trimming stripped 0 bases from V and 1 base from J, with 10 bases between.